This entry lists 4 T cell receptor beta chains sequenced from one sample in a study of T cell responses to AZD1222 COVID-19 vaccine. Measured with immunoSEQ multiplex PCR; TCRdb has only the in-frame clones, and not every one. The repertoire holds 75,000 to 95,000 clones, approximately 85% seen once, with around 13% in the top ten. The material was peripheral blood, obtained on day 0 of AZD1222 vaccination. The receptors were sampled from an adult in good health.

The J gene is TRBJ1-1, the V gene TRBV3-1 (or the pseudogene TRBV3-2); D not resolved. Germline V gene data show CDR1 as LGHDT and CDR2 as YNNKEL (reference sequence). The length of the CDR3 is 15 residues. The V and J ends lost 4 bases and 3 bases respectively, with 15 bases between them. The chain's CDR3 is CASSLWTMRDTEAFF. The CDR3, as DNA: TGTGCCAGCAGCCTCTGGACTATGAGGGACACTGAAGCTTTCTTT.

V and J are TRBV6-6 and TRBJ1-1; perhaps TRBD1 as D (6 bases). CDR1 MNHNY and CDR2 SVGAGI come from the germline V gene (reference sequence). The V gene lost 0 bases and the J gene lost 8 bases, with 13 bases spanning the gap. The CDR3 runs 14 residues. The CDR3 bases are TGTGCCAGCAGTTACTCGGATTTGGGGGCGGAAGCTTTCTTT. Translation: CASSYSDLGAEAFF.

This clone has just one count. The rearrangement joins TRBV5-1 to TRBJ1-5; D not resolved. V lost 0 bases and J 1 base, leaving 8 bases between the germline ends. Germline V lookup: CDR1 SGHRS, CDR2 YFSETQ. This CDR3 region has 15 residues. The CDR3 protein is CASSLGDASNQPQHF. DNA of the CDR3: TGCGCCAGCAGCTTGGGTGACGCCAGCAATCAGCCCCAGCATTTT.

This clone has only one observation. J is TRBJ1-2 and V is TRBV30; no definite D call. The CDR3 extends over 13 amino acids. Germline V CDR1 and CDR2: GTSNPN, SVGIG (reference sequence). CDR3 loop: CALPRVSNYGYTF. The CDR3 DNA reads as TGTGCTCTTCCGAGGGTCAGCAACTATGGCTACACCTTC.